Shown below are 27 T cell receptor beta chains from a single sample sequenced in a study of T-cell reconstitution after alpha-beta-depleted transplantation in children. General study results and limits: About two months after transplant, alpha-beta T cells reportedly came from several hundred expanded graft clones.

During its preparation, the TCRbeta library received unique molecular identifiers. TCRdb used MiXCR to reprocess the PCR reads, holding one entry per CDR3 protein. The sample holds around 31,000 distinct CDR3 sequences; about 6.8% are singletons and the top ten take roughly 27%. These TCRs' antigens remain unknown. This specimen was peripheral blood, taken 60 days after TCRalphabeta/CD19-depleted stem cell transplant. These receptors originate from a child less than two years old who had a stem cell transplant for acute myeloid leukemia, so the T cells may come from the graft donor.

This clonotype has only a few counts. The chain carries TRBV7-3 and TRBJ2-5; TRBD2 matches 11 bases. Trimming at V came to 5 bases and at J to 4 bases, leaving 3 bases not matched to a gene. This CDR3 is built from 14 residues. Per germline, CDR1 SGHTA and CDR2 FQGTGA. CDR3 in DNA: TGTGCCAGCAGCGCCGGACTAGCGGGAGAGACCCAGTACTTC. This sequence encodes CASSAGLAGETQYF.

This clonotype was observed many times. The chain joins TRBV28 to TRBJ2-1; 14 bases fit TRBD2. Germline trimming cut 5 bases from V and 6 bases from J; bases unmatched to any gene: 9. The CDR3 has 17 amino acids. Looked up from germline, CDR1 is MDHEN and CDR2 is SYDVKM. CDR3 in amino acids: CASSGRLAGGRRNEQFF. The CDR3, as DNA: TGTGCCAGCAGTGGGAGACTAGCGGGAGGGCGTCGCAATGAGCAGTTCTTC. Drawing the rest from reference TRBV28 and TRBJ2-1, the complete variable domain is DVKVTQSSRYLVKRTGEKVFLECVQDMDHENMFWYRQDPGLGLRLIYFSYDVKMKEKGDIPEGYSVSREKKERFSLILESASTNQTSMYLCASSGRLAGGRRNEQFFGPGTRLTVL.

This clonotype was seen ten or more times. V usage is TRBV13 and J usage is TRBJ2-3; tentative D call: TRBD1 (6 bases). The germline gives CDR1 PRHDT, CDR2 FYEKMQ (reference sequence). The CDR3 is 15 residues long. Trimming pared 5 bases from V and 6 bases from J, leaving 18 bases between. The CDR3 region is CASSTRDTRLDTQYF. The DNA of the CDR3 is TGTGCCAGCAGCACCCGGGACACCAGGCTGGATACGCAGTATTTT.

This clonotype was detected ten times or more. V and J are TRBV28 and TRBJ1-3; 8 positions agree with TRBD1. V shed 6 bases and J 2 bases; nucleotides not matched to a gene: 3. The germline V gene has CDR1 MDHEN and CDR2 SYDVKM. This CDR3 comprises 14 residues. In DNA, the CDR3 is TGTGCCAGCAGCCAGACAGGGGCTGGAAACACCATATATTTT. It is translated as CASSQTGAGNTIYF.

This clonotype was recorded many times. This rearrangement joins TRBV20-1 to TRBJ2-2, with D possibly TRBD1 on 6 matching bases. From germline, CDR1 is DFQATT and CDR2 SNEGSKA (reference sequence). The V end was cut by 6 bases, the J end by 3 bases, with 17 bases between. This CDR3 contains 15 residues. This CDR3 is CSAPLVAGDTGELFF. Here the CDR3 DNA reads TGCAGTGCCCCATTGGTCGCAGGGGACACCGGGGAGCTGTTTTTT.

This clonotype has ten or more counts. The rearrangement joins TRBV7-2 to TRBJ1-2, with D possibly TRBD1 on 6 matching bases. This CDR3 contains 13 residues. In germline, CDR1 is SGHTA, CDR2 FQGNSA. V was cut by 4 bases and J by 10 bases, with 16 bases left in between. The CDR3 reads CASSWGNREAYTF. Written as DNA, the CDR3 is TGTGCCAGCAGCTGGGGGAACAGGGAGGCCTACACCTTC. The whole variable domain, remainder taken from reference TRBV7-2 and TRBJ1-2, is GAGVSQSPSNKVTEKGKDVELRCDPISGHTALYWYRQSLGQGLEFLIYFQGNSAPDKSGLPSDRFSAERTGGSVSTLTIQRTQQEDSAVYLCASSWGNREAYTFGSGTRLTVV.

This clonotype was counted many times. The V call is TRBV29-1, the J call TRBJ2-5, with D unresolved. CDR3 length: 11 residues. Germline loops: CDR1 SQVTM, CDR2 ANQGSEA. V lost 7 bases and J lost 1, with 7 bases in between. The CDR3: CSARGQETQYF. Here the CDR3 DNA reads TGCAGCGCTCGCGGCCAAGAGACCCAGTACTTC.

This clonotype was counted ten times or more. CDR3: CASCWGRAEQYF. The CDR3 nucleotides are TGTGCCAGCTGTTGGGGCAGGGCCGAGCAGTACTTC. The rearrangement links TRBV12-3 or TRBV12-4 to TRBJ2-7; tentatively, D is TRBD1 (5 bases). The CDR3 covers 12 residues. V was pared by 8 bases and J by 6 bases, with 14 bases between.

This clonotype was seen many times. The rearrangement joins TRBV7-9 to TRBJ1-5; the D is unclear. The ends were cut back, 7 bases at V and 4 bases at J, with 8 bases in the middle. The CDR3 is 12 amino acids. Germline CDR1 reads SEHNR; CDR2 reads FQNEAQ (reference sequence). Here the CDR3 reads CASTPLNQPQHF. As DNA, the CDR3 is TGTGCCAGCACCCCCCTAAATCAGCCCCAGCATTTT.

This clonotype was detected many times. This chain joins TRBV11-2 and TRBJ2-7; D possibly uses TRBD1 or TRBD2 (5 bases each). The germline V and J ends were trimmed by 1 base and 3 bases, with 13 bases remaining between them. From germline, CDR1 is SGHAT and CDR2 FQNNGV. The length of the CDR3 is 15 residues. CDR3 DNA sequence: TGTGCCAGCAGCTTAGCGTCAGGGACGGACTACGAGCAGTACTTC. Amino acids: CASSLASGTDYEQYF.

This clonotype was counted at least ten times. The chain combines TRBV2 with TRBJ2-7, with 7 bases fitting TRBD1. This CDR3 spans 13 amino acids. Germline V lookup: CDR1 SNHLY, CDR2 FYNNEI. The junction had 7 bases not matched to a gene; V was cut back by 8 bases and J by 3 bases. The CDR3 reads CASGFWDSYEQYF. CDR3 in DNA: TGTGCCAGCGGGTTCTGGGACAGCTACGAGCAGTACTTC.

Ten or more counts support this clonotype. The gene calls are TRBV4-3 and TRBJ2-1; D not resolved. Deletions cut 3 bases from V and 9 bases from J, with 12 bases between. The length of the CDR3 is 13 residues. Germline values: CDR1 LGHNA, CDR2 YSLEER. DNA for the CDR3: TGCGCCAGCAGCCACCAAGACACCCCTGAGCAGTTCTTC. It is translated as CASSHQDTPEQFF.

There are many counts of this clonotype. CDR3 amino acids: CASSHGLAGNLETQYF. DNA of the CDR3: TGTGCCAGCAGCCATGGACTAGCGGGGAATTTGGAGACCCAGTACTTC. The chain uses TRBV4-2 and TRBJ2-5; TRBD2 matches at 12 bases. CDR3 size: 16 residues. J was trimmed by 5 bases and V by 3 bases; bases with no gene match: 7. Per germline, CDR1 LGHNA and CDR2 YNFKEQ.

The table lists this clonotype with many counts. The chain couples TRBV6-1 to TRBJ2-1; D is undetermined. V lost 6 bases and J 4 bases, leaving 4 bases between the germline ends. CDR3 length: 11 residues. Germline CDR1 is MNHNS and CDR2 is SASEGT. CDR3 bases: TGTGCCAGCAGAGCTTACAATGAGCAGTTCTTC. It encodes CASRAYNEQFF.

Many counts were recorded for this clonotype. The gene calls are TRBV11-2 and TRBJ1-4, with 10 nucleotides matching TRBD1. CDR1 SGHAT and CDR2 FQNNGV come from the germline V gene. V shed 8 bases, J shed 7 bases, and the junction held 10 bases outside the gene matches. CDR3 length: 15 residues. The DNA for the CDR3 is TGTGCCAGCCTACGACACGGGACAGGGGCTGAAAAACTGTTTTTT. Protein product: CASLRHGTGAEKLFF.

This clonotype was recorded at least ten times. V and J are TRBV10-3 and TRBJ1-1; a weak D match, TRBD1 (6 bases). Trimming removed 0 bases at V and 0 bases at J, with 11 bases between. CDR3 size: 16 residues. Per the germline V gene, CDR1 is ENHRY and CDR2 is SYGVKD. DNA for the CDR3: TGTGCCATCAGTGAGTCCAATACAGGGTTGAACACTGAAGCTTTCTTT. Protein sequence: CAISESNTGLNTEAFF.

This clonotype has at least ten counts. The chain couples TRBV20-1 to TRBJ2-1; D is tentatively TRBD1 or TRBD2 (5 bases each). The CDR3 is 12 residues long. Trimming took off 3 bases at V and 8 bases at J, with 11 bases between the two ends. Germline V CDR1 and CDR2: DFQATT, SNEGSKA (reference sequence). The CDR3 bases are TGCAGTGCTAGTCCCCGGGGCGATGAGCAGTTCTTC. This encodes CSASPRGDEQFF.

The chain carries TRBV7-9 and TRBJ2-7; the D call may be TRBD1 or TRBD2 (5 bases each). Germline V gene lookup returns CDR1 SEHNR and CDR2 FQNEAQ (reference sequence). Between the trimmed V and J ends, which lost 5 bases and 7 bases, there was a span of 15 bases. The CDR3 has 13 residues. CDR3 sequence reads: CASSPGTAVEQYF. The DNA of the CDR3 is TGTGCCAGCAGCCCCGGGACCGCAGTAGAGCAGTACTTC.

This clonotype was observed many times. The chain employs TRBV4-3 and TRBJ1-6; D may be TRBD1 (6 bases). CDR1 is LGHNA and CDR2 is YSLEER in the germline V gene. V lost 4 bases, J lost 8 bases, and 15 bases lay in between. The CDR3 length is 15 residues. CDR3 nucleotide sequence: TGCGCCAGCAGCCCGGTCCGGGACACCGATTCACCCCTCCACTTT. It translates to CASSPVRDTDSPLHF.

This clonotype was seen many times. V and J are TRBV7-2 and TRBJ2-5, with D possibly called TRBD1 or TRBD2 (5 bases each). CDR3 length: 14 residues. V gave up 3 bases and J gave up 4 bases, with 12 bases separating them. Germline CDR1 SGHTA, CDR2 FQGNSA. In DNA form, the CDR3 reads TGTGCCAGCAGCTTTGGGGGAATAGGAGAGACCCAGTACTTC. The encoded protein is CASSFGGIGETQYF.

This clonotype was counted ten times or more. V is TRBV7-3 and J is TRBJ2-3; D call uncertain. The CDR3 runs 13 residues. Trimming took 4 bases from V and 2 from J, leaving 7 bases between them. The germline gives CDR1 SGHTA, CDR2 FQGTGA. The CDR3 DNA sequence: TGTGCCAGCAGCTCCGCCCTCACAGATACGCAGTATTTT. This translates into CASSSALTDTQYF.

Ten or more counts support this clonotype. The chain combines TRBV29-1 with TRBJ1-1; 12 nucleotides align to TRBD1. The V and J ends lost 4 bases and 3 bases, in that order; junction bases with no gene match: 6. The germline V gene has CDR1 SQVTM and CDR2 ANQGSEA. The CDR3 runs to 15 residues. The CDR3 nucleotides read TGCAGCGTTGCCCCCGGGACAGGGGGCCACACTGAAGCTTTCTTT. The encoded protein is CSVAPGTGGHTEAFF.

This clonotype was found many times. This chain's CDR3 is CSASRQNYGYTF. In nucleotides, the CDR3 is TGCAGTGCTAGTCGACAGAACTATGGCTACACCTTC. V and J are TRBV20-1 and TRBJ1-2, with D possibly TRBD1 on 5 matching bases. Germline V lookup: CDR1 DFQATT, CDR2 SNEGSKA (reference sequence). This CDR3 is built from 12 residues. Trimming pared 3 bases from V and 2 bases from J, leaving 7 bases between.

This clonotype appeared a few times. One end of the junction fails to match germline, which may point to a read error. V usage is TRBV20-1 and J usage is TRBJ2-5, with TRBD1 as a possible D gene (6 bases). The CDR3 is 11 amino acids. Germline values: CDR1 DFQATT, CDR2 SNEGSKA (reference sequence). The CDR3 spells CSARVGAAGDF. As DNA, the CDR3 is TGCAGTGCTAGAGTGGGCGCGGCAGGGGACTTC.

There are many counts of this clonotype. The gene calls are TRBV29-1 and TRBJ2-1, with 11 positions matching TRBD1. V gave up 6 bases and J gave up 3 bases; unmatched junction bases: 1. CDR3 size: 13 residues. Germline V gene lookup returns CDR1 SQVTM and CDR2 ANQGSEA. CDR3 amino acids: CSVGQGGYNEQFF. In DNA form, the CDR3 reads TGCAGCGTGGGACAGGGGGGCTACAATGAGCAGTTCTTC.

This clonotype was seen many times. V is TRBV2 and J is TRBJ2-7, with 9 bases fitting TRBD1. Germline loops: CDR1 SNHLY, CDR2 FYNNEI. With V trimmed by 5 bases and J by 5 bases, 10 bases remained unmatched. This CDR3 contains 15 residues. The CDR3 DNA sequence: TGTGCCAGCAGTATACCCGGGACAGGGCGGCACGAGCAGTACTTC. It is translated as CASSIPGTGRHEQYF.

This clonotype was seen just once. This may be a read error, as it is one base from a much larger clone. The chain joins TRBV20-1 to TRBJ2-1; either TRBD1 or TRBD2 may fit D (5 bases each). Germline V gene lookup returns CDR1 DFQATT and CDR2 SNEGSKA (reference sequence). CDR3 length: 12 residues. Here the CDR3 DNA reads TGCGGTGCTAGGTCTGGGACCCGAGAGCAGTTCTTC. Amino acid sequence: CGARSGTREQFF.